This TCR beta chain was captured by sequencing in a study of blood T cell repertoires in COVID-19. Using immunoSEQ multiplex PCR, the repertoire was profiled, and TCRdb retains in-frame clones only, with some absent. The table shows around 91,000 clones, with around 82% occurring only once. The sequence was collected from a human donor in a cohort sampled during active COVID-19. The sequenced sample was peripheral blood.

The CDR3 protein is CASSPRDGGYTF. The CDR3, as DNA: TGTGCCAGCTCACCACGTGATGGCGGCTACACCTTC. This sequence joins TRBV18 and TRBJ1-2; D remains ambiguous. The CDR3 runs to 12 residues. Trimming stripped 1 base from V and 8 bases from J, with 8 bases between. Germline assignment: CDR1 KGHSH and CDR2 LQKENI.